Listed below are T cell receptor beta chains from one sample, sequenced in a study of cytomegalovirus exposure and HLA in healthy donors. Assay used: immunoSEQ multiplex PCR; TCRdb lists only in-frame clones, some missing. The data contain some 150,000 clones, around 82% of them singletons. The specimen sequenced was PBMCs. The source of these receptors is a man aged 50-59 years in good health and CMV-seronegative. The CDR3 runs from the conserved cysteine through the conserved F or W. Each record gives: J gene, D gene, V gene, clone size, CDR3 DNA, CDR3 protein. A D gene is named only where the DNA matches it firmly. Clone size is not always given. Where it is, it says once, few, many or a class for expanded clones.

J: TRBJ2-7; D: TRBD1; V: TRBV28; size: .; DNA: TGTGCCAGCAGTTTCTGGGACAGGGGCTACGAGCAGTACTTC; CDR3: CASSFWDRGYEQYF
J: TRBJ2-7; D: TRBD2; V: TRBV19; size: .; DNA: TGTGCCAGTAGTCTTAGCGGGAGTGTCGAGCAGTACTTC; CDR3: CASSLSGSVEQYF
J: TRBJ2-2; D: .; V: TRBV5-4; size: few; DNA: TGTGCCAGCAGCTCACCCGGGCAGGGGTCGCGCACCGGGGAGCTGTTTTTT; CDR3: CASSSPGQGSRTGELFF
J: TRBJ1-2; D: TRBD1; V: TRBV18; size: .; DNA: TGTGCCAGCTCACCGGGACAGGACTATGGCTACACCTTC; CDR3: CASSPGQDYGYTF
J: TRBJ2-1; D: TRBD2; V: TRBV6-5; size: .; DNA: TGTGCCAGCAGTCTCCTAGCGGGGGGATACAATGAGCAGTTCTTC; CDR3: CASSLLAGGYNEQFF
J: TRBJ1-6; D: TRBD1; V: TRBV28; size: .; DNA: TGTGCCAGCAGTCGGGACAGGTCAATTCCACCCCTCCACTTT; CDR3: CASSRDRSIPPLHF
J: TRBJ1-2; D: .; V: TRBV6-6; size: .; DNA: TGTGCCAGCAGACCTGGCAGCTATGGCTACACCTTC; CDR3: CASRPGSYGYTF
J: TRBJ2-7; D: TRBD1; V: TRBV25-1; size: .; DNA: TGTGCCAGCAGTGAATGGTCAGGGGGCGGCGAGCAGTACTTC; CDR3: CASSEWSGGGEQYF
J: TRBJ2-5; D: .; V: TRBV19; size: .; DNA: TGTGCCAGTAGTCCGTTTTGGGGCGGATCTTTTTCGGAGACCCAGTACTTC; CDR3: CASSPFWGGSFSETQYF
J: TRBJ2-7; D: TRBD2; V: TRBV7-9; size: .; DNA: TGTGCCAGCAGCTCAAGGACTAGCGGGAGCTCCGCACTACCCGAGCAGTACTTC; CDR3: CASSSRTSGSSALPEQYF
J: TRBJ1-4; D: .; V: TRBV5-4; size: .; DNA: TGTGCCAGCAGCGAGGGAACAGGGTCTACTAATGAAAAACTGTTTTTT; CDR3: CASSEGTGSTNEKLFF
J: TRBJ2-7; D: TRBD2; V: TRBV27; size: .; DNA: TGTGCCAGCGGTCATCCGTCTGGCGGGAGAGACAACGAGCAGTACTTC; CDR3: CASGHPSGGRDNEQYF
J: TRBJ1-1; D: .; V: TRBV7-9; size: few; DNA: TGTGCCAGCAGCTTCCCTATGGGGGCTGGGGGGAACACTGAAGCTTTCTTT; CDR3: CASSFPMGAGGNTEAFF
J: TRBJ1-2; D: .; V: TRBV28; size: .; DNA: TGTGCCAGCAATGGGGCAGCCAACTATGGCTACACCTTC; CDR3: CASNGAANYGYTF
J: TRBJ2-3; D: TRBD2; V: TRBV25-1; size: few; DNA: TGTGCCAGCAGGTCTAGCGGGGGTACAGATACGCAGTATTTT; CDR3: CASRSSGGTDTQYF
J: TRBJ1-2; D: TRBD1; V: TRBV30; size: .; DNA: TGTGCCTGGAGCCGGGACAGGAAGAAGGGTGGCTACACCTTC; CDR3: CAWSRDRKKGGYTF
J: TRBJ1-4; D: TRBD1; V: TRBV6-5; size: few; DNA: TGTGCCTGCGGGCAGGGGGCGTCGGAAAAACTGTTTTTT; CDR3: CACGQGASEKLFF
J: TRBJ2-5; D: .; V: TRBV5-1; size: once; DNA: TGCGCCAGCAGCTTGACAGGGTACCAAGAGACCCAGTACTTC; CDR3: CASSLTGYQETQYF
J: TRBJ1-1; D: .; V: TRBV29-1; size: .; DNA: TGCAGCGTCTTCCCACAGGGGAACACTGAAGCTTTCTTT; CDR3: CSVFPQGNTEAFF
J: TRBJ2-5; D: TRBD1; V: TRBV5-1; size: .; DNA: TGCGCCAGCAGCTCTGCACGGGGACAGGCGGCCCAAGAGACCCAGTACTTC; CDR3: CASSSARGQAAQETQYF
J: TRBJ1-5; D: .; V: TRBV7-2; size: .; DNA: TGTGCCAGCAGCTTCTCAGGCTCCAATCAGCCCCAGCATTTT; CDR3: CASSFSGSNQPQHF
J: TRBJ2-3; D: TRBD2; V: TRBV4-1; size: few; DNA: TGCGCCAGCAGCCAAGTACGCGGGGGGGCAGATACGCAGTATTTT; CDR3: CASSQVRGGADTQYF
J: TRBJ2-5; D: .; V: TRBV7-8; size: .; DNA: TGTGCCAGCAGCCCCCCAGGGTTGAGGGAGACCCAGTACTTC; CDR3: CASSPPGLRETQYF
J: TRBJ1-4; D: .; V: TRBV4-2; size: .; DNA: TGTGCCAGCAGCAAGGGACAAAAGAGTACTAATGAAAAACTGTTTTTT; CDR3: CASSKGQKSTNEKLFF
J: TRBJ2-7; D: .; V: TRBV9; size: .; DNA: TGTGCCGGTCCCGGGAGGCCAGGGGCCATCGAGCAGTACTTC; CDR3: CAGPGRPGAIEQYF
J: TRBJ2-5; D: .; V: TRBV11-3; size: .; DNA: TGTGCCAGCAGCTCCAGGGGGGCGTTAGAGACCCAGTACTTC; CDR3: CASSSRGALETQYF
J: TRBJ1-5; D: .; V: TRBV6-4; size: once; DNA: TGTGCCAGAGGTCAGGGGTTCTTTTATCAGCCCCAGCATTTT; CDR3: CARGQGFFYQPQHF
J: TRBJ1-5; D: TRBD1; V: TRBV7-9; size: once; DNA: TGTGCCAGCAGCCCCACAGGGGGAACGGGCAATCAGCCCCAGCATTTT; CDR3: CASSPTGGTGNQPQHF
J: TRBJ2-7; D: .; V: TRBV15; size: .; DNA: TGTGCCACCAGCAGAGGTGGGCAGGGGTCGTACGAGCAGTACTTC; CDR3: CATSRGGQGSYEQYF
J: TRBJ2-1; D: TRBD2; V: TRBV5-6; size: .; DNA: TGTGCCAGCAGCTTGGGCCGTCGGGACTATTTATATGAGCAGTTCTTC; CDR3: CASSLGRRDYLYEQFF
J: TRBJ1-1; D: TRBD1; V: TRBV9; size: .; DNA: TGTGCCAGCAGCGTAGGACCGGGACAGGGCACTGAAGCTTTCTTT; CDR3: CASSVGPGQGTEAFF
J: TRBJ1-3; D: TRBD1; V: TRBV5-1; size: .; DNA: TGCGCCAGCAGCTTGGACGGGACAGTCGGCGGAAACACCATATATTTT; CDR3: CASSLDGTVGGNTIYF
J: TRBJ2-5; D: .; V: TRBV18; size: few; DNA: TGTGCCAGCTCACCACGAAACAGACAAGAGACCCAGTACTTC; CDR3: CASSPRNRQETQYF
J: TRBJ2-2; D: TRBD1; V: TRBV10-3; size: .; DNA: TGTGCCATCAGTGAAACCGGGACAGGGAACACCGGGGAGCTGTTTTTT; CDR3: CAISETGTGNTGELFF
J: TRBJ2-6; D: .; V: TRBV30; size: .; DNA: TGTGCCTGTTCCCGGTCGGCGGCTGGGGCCAACGTCCTGACTTTC; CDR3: CACSRSAAGANVLTF
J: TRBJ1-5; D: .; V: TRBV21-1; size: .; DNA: TGTGCCAGCAGCCAAGGGAGGGAAGGCCCCCAGGGTCAGCCCCAGCATTTT; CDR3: CASSQGREGPQGQPQHF
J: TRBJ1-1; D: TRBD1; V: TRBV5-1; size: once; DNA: TGCGCCAGCAGCTCAACAGGGGGAACTGAAGCTTTCTTT; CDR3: CASSSTGGTEAFF
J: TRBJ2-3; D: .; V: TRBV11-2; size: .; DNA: TGTGCCAGCAGCTTAGATCAACGGGGCACAGATACGCAGTATTTT; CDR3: CASSLDQRGTDTQYF
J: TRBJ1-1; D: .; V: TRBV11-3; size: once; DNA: TGTGCCAGCAGCTTAGTTGGCAGTTTGAACACTGAAGCTTTCTTT; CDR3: CASSLVGSLNTEAFF
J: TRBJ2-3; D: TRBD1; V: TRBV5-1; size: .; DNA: TGCGCCAGCAACCGGGACAGGGGGACAGATACGCAGTATTTT; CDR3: CASNRDRGTDTQYF
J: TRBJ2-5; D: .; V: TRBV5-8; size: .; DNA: TGTGCCAGCAGGGGCTGGGGCCAGTCGGAGACCCAGTACTTC; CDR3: CASRGWGQSETQYF
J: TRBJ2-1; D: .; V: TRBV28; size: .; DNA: TGTGCCAGCATTCCCGACTTAACGAGCTCCTACAATGAGCAGTTCTTC; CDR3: CASIPDLTSSYNEQFF
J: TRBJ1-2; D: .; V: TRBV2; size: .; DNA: TGTGCCAGCAGTGATTTCGAGTCAGGGGGCTACACCTTC; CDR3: CASSDFESGGYTF
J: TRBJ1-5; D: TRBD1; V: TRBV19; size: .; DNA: TGTGCCAGTAGTATCGTGACAGGGGCCACCGGTCAGCCCCAGCATTTT; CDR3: CASSIVTGATGQPQHF
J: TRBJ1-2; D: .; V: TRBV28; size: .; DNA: TGTGCCAGCAGCCTACTCAACTATGGCTACACCTTC; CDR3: CASSLLNYGYTF
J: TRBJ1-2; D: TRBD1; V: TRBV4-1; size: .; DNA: TGCGCCAGCAGCCAAGATCCTACCAGGGGGCTCTATGGCTACACCTTC; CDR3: CASSQDPTRGLYGYTF
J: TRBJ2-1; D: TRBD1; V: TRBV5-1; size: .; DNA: TGCGCCAGCAGCCAGCCGGGACAGGCCGGTAATGAGCAGTTCTTC; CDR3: CASSQPGQAGNEQFF
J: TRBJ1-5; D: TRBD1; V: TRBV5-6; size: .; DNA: TGTGCCAGCAGCCGGGGACAGGGGAGATATAGCAATCAGCCCCAGCATTTT; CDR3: CASSRGQGRYSNQPQHF
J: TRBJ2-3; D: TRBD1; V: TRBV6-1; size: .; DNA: TGTGCCAGCGGGGACAGGGGGCTGATGGGAGATACGCAGTATTTT; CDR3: CASGDRGLMGDTQYF
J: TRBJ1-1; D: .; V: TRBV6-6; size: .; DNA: TGTGCCAGCAGTTACTATACCGGGACAAAAAGCACTGAAGCTTTCTTT; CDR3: CASSYYTGTKSTEAFF